Below, 26 T cell receptor beta chains from the same sample are listed, as sequenced in a study of cytomegalovirus exposure and HLA in healthy donors. Primers: 60 Vbeta forward and 13 Jbeta reverse. The protocol was immunoSEQ multiplex PCR, while the TCRdb copy is restricted to in-frame clones and leaves out a portion. The table lists some 100,000 clones, about 72% of them singletons. What was sequenced was PBMCs. All receptors come from a man in his fifties or sixties in good health and CMV-seropositive.

The V call is TRBV11-3, the J call TRBJ2-1; 8 positions agree with TRBD2. CDR3 length: 16 residues. V lost 1 base to trimming and J lost 5 bases; unmatched junction nucleotides: 7. Germline-derived CDR1 and CDR2 are SGHNT and YENEEA. CDR3 sequence: CASSLVPGGRHNEQFF. DNA for the CDR3: TGTGCCAGCAGCTTAGTACCGGGGGGGCGGCACAATGAGCAGTTCTTC.

In this sample, this clone turned up once. The chain links TRBV7-9 to TRBJ2-3; D unresolved. The CDR3 has 13 residues. V gave up 3 bases and J gave up 0 bases, with 4 bases separating them. CDR1 and CDR2 (germline): SEHNR, FQNEAQ (reference sequence). The CDR3 is CASSLGSTDTQYF. For the CDR3, the DNA is TGTGCCAGCAGCTTGGGCAGCACAGATACGCAGTATTTT.

The chain carries TRBV15 and TRBJ2-1, with 13 nucleotides matching TRBD2. The CDR3 extends over 23 amino acids. The junction had 21 bases not matched to a gene; V was cut back by 0 bases and J by 4 bases. Per germline, CDR1 LNHNV and CDR2 YYDKDF (reference sequence). CDR3 sequence reads: CATSRDRNQGLAGVRGFYNEQFF. CDR3 coding DNA: TGTGCCACCAGCAGAGATCGGAATCAAGGACTAGCGGGAGTTCGGGGGTTTTACAATGAGCAGTTCTTC.

This clone occurred a few times. This chain joins TRBV6-5 and TRBJ1-1; a possible D gene is TRBD1 (5 bases). Germline loops: CDR1 MNHEY, CDR2 SVGAGI. V was cut by 7 bases and J by 4 bases, with 7 bases left in between. This CDR3 spans 11 amino acids. CDR3 bases: TGTGCCAGCATAAGGGGCACTGAAGCTTTCTTT. It encodes CASIRGTEAFF.

The chain couples TRBV28 to TRBJ1-6; D is perhaps TRBD1 (6 bases). V was clipped by 8 bases and J by 7 bases, with 18 bases between them. CDR3 length: 15 residues. CDR1 and CDR2 from the germline V gene are MDHEN and SYDVKM. CDR3 sequence (DNA): TGTGCCAGCTCCATAAGAGGGCAGGGGAATTCACCCCTCCACTTT. Encoded protein: CASSIRGQGNSPLHF.

The table lists this clone with a few counts. The V and J genes are TRBV4-3 and TRBJ2-7; D is possibly TRBD1 (5 bases). The germline V and J ends were trimmed by 1 base and 5 bases, with 12 bases remaining between them. CDR1 and CDR2 from the germline V gene are LGHNA and YSLEER. This CDR3 is built from 14 residues. The CDR3: CASSQGTKGNEQYF. For the CDR3, the DNA is TGCGCCAGCAGCCAAGGGACAAAAGGAAACGAGCAGTACTTC.

Details on this clone: Different DNA sequences within this sample yield the same CDR3. The chain couples TRBV29-1 to TRBJ2-1; TRBD1 agrees at 10 bases. With V trimmed by 2 bases and J by 8 bases, 9 bases remained unmatched. Germline assignment: CDR1 SQVTM and CDR2 ANQGSEA. This CDR3 has 15 residues. The CDR3 protein is CSVESRDRGDHEQFF. The CDR3 DNA reads as TGCAGCGTTGAATCCCGGGACAGGGGCGACCATGAGCAGTTCTTC.

This clone is a singleton in its sample. DNA of the CDR3: TGTGCCAGCGGGAACACAGGGAACACTGAAGCTTTCTTT. Translating it yields CASGNTGNTEAFF. The chain uses TRBV9 and TRBJ1-1; tentatively, D is TRBD1 (5 bases). V lost 7 bases to trimming and J lost 1 base, with 11 bases between them. Germline assignment: CDR1 SGDLS and CDR2 YYNGEE. This CDR3 region has 13 residues.

Points on this clone: Its ends do not fully match the called genes, so a read error is possible. The gene calls are TRBV28 and TRBJ1-4; TRBD1 is a possible D gene (6 bases). This CDR3 comprises 15 residues. Per the germline V gene, CDR1 is MDHEN and CDR2 is SYDVKM. DNA for the CDR3: TGTGTCAGCAGTTTGAGGGGGTCGGCTAATGAAAAACTGTTTTTT. Protein sequence: CVSSLRGSANEKLFF.

This chain uses TRBV27 with TRBJ1-1; D is undetermined. Germline V gives CDR1 MNHEY, CDR2 SMNVEV (reference sequence). This CDR3 spans 16 amino acids. V was pared by 8 bases and J by 4 bases, with 23 bases between. CDR3 nucleotides: TGTGCCAGCTCCCATACCGGCCGGGAGATAGCCACTGAAGCTTTCTTT. It yields the protein CASSHTGREIATEAFF.

The chain joins TRBV6-1 to TRBJ1-4, with a weak D call TRBD1 (6 bases). The CDR3 runs to 14 residues. CDR1 is MNHNS, CDR2 SASEGT, per germline. V was pared by 4 bases and J by 6 bases, with 12 bases between. The CDR3 nucleotides are TGTGCCAGCAGTGTCGGGGGGCCCGATGAAAAACTGTTTTTT. Protein sequence: CASSVGGPDEKLFF.

This chain connects TRBV11-2 to TRBJ2-7; 7 bases match TRBD2. Germline loops: CDR1 SGHAT, CDR2 FQNNGV. V trimming: 8 bases; J trimming: 7 bases; junction bases outside the gene matches: 11. The CDR3 extends over 13 amino acids. CDR3 sequence reads: CASLRREGGEQYF. CDR3 DNA: TGTGCCAGCCTACGCAGGGAGGGTGGGGAGCAGTACTTC. Looking up the rest from reference TRBV11-2 and TRBJ2-7 gives the full variable domain: EAGVAQSPRYKIIEKRQSVAFWCNPISGHATLYWYQQILGQGPKLLIQFQNNGVVDDSQLPKDRFSAERLKGVDSTLKIQPAKLEDSAVYLCASLRREGGEQYFGPGTRLTVT.

The chain links TRBV9 to TRBJ1-5; D is ambiguous. Between the trimmed V and J ends, which lost 2 bases and 4 bases, there was a span of 7 bases. The CDR3 covers 13 residues. Germline CDR1 SGDLS, CDR2 YYNGEE. CDR3 sequence reads: CASSVDWNQPQHF. The CDR3, as DNA: TGTGCCAGCAGCGTCGACTGGAATCAGCCCCAGCATTTT.

The chain employs TRBV5-1 and TRBJ2-5, with a tentative D call TRBD1 (6 bases). The CDR3 runs to 14 residues. V dropped 4 bases and J dropped 0 bases, with 10 bases sitting between them. Germline V CDR1 and CDR2: SGHRS, YFSETQ. The CDR3 loop is CASSAGTNQETQYF. The CDR3 nucleotides read TGCGCCAGCAGCGCCGGGACAAACCAAGAGACCCAGTACTTC. The whole variable domain, filled in from reference TRBV5-1 and TRBJ2-5, reads KAGVTQTPRYLIKTRGQQVTLSCSPISGHRSVSWYQQTPGQGLQFLFEYFSETQRNKGNFPGRFSGRQFSNSRSEMNVSTLELGDSALYLCASSAGTNQETQYFGPGTRLLVL.

The CDR3 DNA follows: TGTGCCAGCAGTACCCAACAGGGAAGCAATCAGCCCCAGCATTTT. Translating it yields CASSTQQGSNQPQHF. The chain links TRBV6-5 to TRBJ1-5; weak D call: TRBD1 (6 bases). V lost 5 bases, J lost 1 base, and 12 bases lay in between. Germline V CDR1 and CDR2: MNHEY, SVGAGI. This CDR3 spans 15 amino acids.

The chain combines TRBV19 with TRBJ1-2; D may be TRBD1 (6 bases). This CDR3 has 13 residues. The germline gives CDR1 LNHDA, CDR2 SQIVND (reference sequence). Between the trimmed V and J ends, which lost 8 bases and 7 bases, there was a span of 17 bases. As DNA, the CDR3 is TGTGCCAGTTCGGACAGCCTGCAGGGTGGCTACACCTTC. Its protein is CASSDSLQGGYTF.

This clone was counted once. J is TRBJ2-7 and V is TRBV27; TRBD1 agrees at 9 bases. The CDR3 has 15 amino acids. V trimming: 6 bases; J trimming: 7 bases; junction bases outside the gene matches: 13. Looked up from germline, CDR1 is MNHEY and CDR2 is SMNVEV (reference sequence). CDR3 protein: CASRLSTGGAGEQYF. CDR3 DNA sequence: TGTGCCAGCAGACTCAGTACAGGGGGCGCGGGGGAGCAGTACTTC.

The V and J genes are TRBV7-7 and TRBJ1-1; D is perhaps TRBD1 (5 bases). Germline values: CDR1 SSHAT, CDR2 FNYEAQ (reference sequence). Trimming removed 5 bases from V and 3 bases from J, with 10 bases in between. The CDR3 has 13 amino acids. The CDR3 DNA follows: TGTGCCAGCAGCCCCCAGGGTTACACTGAAGCTTTCTTT. Translating gives CASSPQGYTEAFF.

V and J are TRBV13 and TRBJ2-7; no clear D. This CDR3 contains 15 residues. V was cut by 0 bases and J by 5 bases, with 14 bases left in between. The germline CDR1 and CDR2 sequences are PRHDT and FYEKMQ (reference sequence). The CDR3 DNA is TGTGCCAGCAGCTTAGGACAACGAGACTTCCACGAGCAGTACTTC. Its protein is CASSLGQRDFHEQYF. Together with reference TRBV13 and TRBJ2-7, the CDR3 gives the full variable domain: AAGVIQSPRHLIKEKRETATLKCYPIPRHDTVYWYQQGPGQDPQFLISFYEKMQSDKGSIPDRFSAQQFSDYHSELNMSSLELGDSALYFCASSLGQRDFHEQYFGPGTRLTVT.

The chain uses TRBV5-1 and TRBJ2-2; D perhaps matches TRBD2 (5 bases). The CDR3 has 17 amino acids. In germline, CDR1 is SGHRS, CDR2 YFSETQ. V lost 1 base to trimming and J lost 0 bases, with 13 bases between them. In DNA form, the CDR3 reads TGCGCCAGCAGCTTGTTGAGGGTCAGGTCGAACACCGGGGAGCTGTTTTTT. It translates to CASSLLRVRSNTGELFF.

This chain connects TRBV28 to TRBJ2-3; the match to TRBD1 covers 8 bases. The CDR3 length is 15 residues. Unmatched junction bases numbered 5, after V lost 6 bases and J lost 0 bases. Looked up from germline, CDR1 is MDHEN and CDR2 is SYDVKM. Written as DNA, the CDR3 is TGTGCCAGCAGCCCTAGGACAGGGAGCACAGATACGCAGTATTTT. This encodes CASSPRTGSTDTQYF.

The chain is built from TRBV29-1 and TRBJ2-1; possibly TRBD1 for D (6 bases). CDR1 and CDR2 (germline): SQVTM, ANQGSEA. CDR3 length: 13 amino acids. Trimming removed 8 bases from V and 3 bases from J, with 14 bases in between. In nucleotides, the CDR3 is TGCAGCTTCCGGGACAATCGCTACAATGAGCAGTTCTTC. This sequence encodes CSFRDNRYNEQFF.

The rearrangement joins TRBV5-1 to TRBJ2-2; 7 nucleotides match TRBD2. This CDR3 has 15 amino acids. Unmatched junction bases numbered 4, after V lost 2 bases and J lost 3 bases. Per germline, CDR1 SGHRS and CDR2 YFSETQ. CDR3 coding DNA: TGCGCCAGCAGCTTAGGGACTACCTACACCGGGGAGCTGTTTTTT. Encoded protein: CASSLGTTYTGELFF. Full variable domain (rest looked up from reference TRBV5-1 and TRBJ2-2): KAGVTQTPRYLIKTRGQQVTLSCSPISGHRSVSWYQQTPGQGLQFLFEYFSETQRNKGNFPGRFSGRQFSNSRSEMNVSTLELGDSALYLCASSLGTTYTGELFFGEGSRLTVL.

This chain joins TRBV4-1 and TRBJ2-3; 13 bases match TRBD2. Germline V CDR1 and CDR2: MGHRA, YSYEKL. J was trimmed by 2 bases and V by 1 base; bases with no gene match: 9. The CDR3 contains 19 residues. CDR3 sequence (DNA): TGCGCCAGCAGCCAAGTCTCTAGGGGACTAGCGGGGACCACAGATACGCAGTATTTT. Translated: CASSQVSRGLAGTTDTQYF.

This clone occurred a few times. The V and J genes are TRBV11-2 and TRBJ2-5, with a possible D match to TRBD1 (5 bases). Trimming took off 2 bases at V and 4 bases at J, with 14 bases between the two ends. The CDR3 contains 15 residues. Germline CDR1 SGHAT, CDR2 FQNNGV. CDR3 coding DNA: TGTGCCAGCAGCTTAACAGGTCTCATAGGAGAGACCCAGTACTTC. Encoded protein: CASSLTGLIGETQYF.

This clone was detected only once. The chain uses TRBV28 and TRBJ2-7; the match to TRBD2 covers 9 bases. V was pared by 3 bases and J by 3 bases, with 12 bases of the junction left unmatched. Germline loops: CDR1 MDHEN, CDR2 SYDVKM. CDR3 length: 17 residues. This CDR3 reads CASSLLTSGRLGYEQYF. CDR3 bases: TGTGCCAGCAGTTTGCTGACTAGCGGCAGATTAGGCTACGAGCAGTACTTC.